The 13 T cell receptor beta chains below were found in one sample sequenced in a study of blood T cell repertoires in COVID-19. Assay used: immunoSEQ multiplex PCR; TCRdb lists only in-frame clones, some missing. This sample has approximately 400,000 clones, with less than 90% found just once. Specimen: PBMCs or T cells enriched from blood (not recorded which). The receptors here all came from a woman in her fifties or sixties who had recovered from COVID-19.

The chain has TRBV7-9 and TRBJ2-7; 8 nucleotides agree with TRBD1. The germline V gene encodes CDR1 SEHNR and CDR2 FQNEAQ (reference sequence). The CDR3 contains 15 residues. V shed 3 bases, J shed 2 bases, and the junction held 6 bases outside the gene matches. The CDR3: CASSFSGQGTYEQYF. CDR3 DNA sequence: TGTGCCAGCAGCTTTTCAGGACAGGGCACCTACGAGCAGTACTTC.

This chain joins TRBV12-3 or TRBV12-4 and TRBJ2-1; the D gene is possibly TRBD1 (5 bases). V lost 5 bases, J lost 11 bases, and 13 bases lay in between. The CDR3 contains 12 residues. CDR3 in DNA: TGTGCCAGCAGTATCCGGGTGGGGCAGCAGTTCTTC. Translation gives CASSIRVGQQFF.

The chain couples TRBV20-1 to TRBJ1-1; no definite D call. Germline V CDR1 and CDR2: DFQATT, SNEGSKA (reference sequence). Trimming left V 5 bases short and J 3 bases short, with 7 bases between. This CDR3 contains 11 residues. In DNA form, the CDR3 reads TGCAGTGCTCCCCCTGACACTGAAGCTTTCTTT. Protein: CSAPPDTEAFF.

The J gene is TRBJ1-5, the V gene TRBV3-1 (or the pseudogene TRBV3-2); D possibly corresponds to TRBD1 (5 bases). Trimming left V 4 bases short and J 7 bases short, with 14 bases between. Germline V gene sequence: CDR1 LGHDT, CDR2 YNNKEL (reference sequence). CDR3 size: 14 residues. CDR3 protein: CASSPRGGGQPQHF. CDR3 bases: TGTGCCAGCAGCCCGCGGGGTGGGGGGCAGCCCCAGCATTTT.

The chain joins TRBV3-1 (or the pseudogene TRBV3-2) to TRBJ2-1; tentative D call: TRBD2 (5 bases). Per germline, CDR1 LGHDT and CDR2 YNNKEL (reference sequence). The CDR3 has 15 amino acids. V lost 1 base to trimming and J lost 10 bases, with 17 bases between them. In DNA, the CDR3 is TGTGCCAGCAGCCAAGTCGGCGGACTCCTTGGCGAGCAGTTCTTC. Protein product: CASSQVGGLLGEQFF.

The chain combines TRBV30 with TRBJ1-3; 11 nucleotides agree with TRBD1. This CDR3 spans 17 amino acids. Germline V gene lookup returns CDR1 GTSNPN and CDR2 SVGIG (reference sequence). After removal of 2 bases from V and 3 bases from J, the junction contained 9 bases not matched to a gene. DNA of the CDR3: TGTGCCTGGAGTACTGGACAGGGGGCAAGAGGTGGAAACACCATATATTTT. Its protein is CAWSTGQGARGGNTIYF. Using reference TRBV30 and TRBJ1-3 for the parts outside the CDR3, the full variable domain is SQTIHQWPATLVQPVGSPLSLECTVEGTSNPNLYWYRQAAGRGLQLLFYSVGIGQISSEVPQNLSASRPQDRQFILSSKKLLLSDSGFYLCAWSTGQGARGGNTIYFGEGSWLTVV.

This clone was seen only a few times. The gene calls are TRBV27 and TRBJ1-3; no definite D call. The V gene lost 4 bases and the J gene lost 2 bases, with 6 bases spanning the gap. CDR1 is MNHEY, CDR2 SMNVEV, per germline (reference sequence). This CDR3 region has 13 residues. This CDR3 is CASSSTAGNTIYF. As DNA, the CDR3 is TGTGCCAGCAGTTCCACAGCTGGAAACACCATATATTTT.

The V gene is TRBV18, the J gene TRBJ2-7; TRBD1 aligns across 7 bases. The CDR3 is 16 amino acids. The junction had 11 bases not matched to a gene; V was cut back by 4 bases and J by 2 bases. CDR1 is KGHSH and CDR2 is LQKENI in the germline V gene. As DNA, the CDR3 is TGTGCCAGCTCACGTGACAGGGAAGACTTGACCTACGAGCAGTACTTC. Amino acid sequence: CASSRDREDLTYEQYF.

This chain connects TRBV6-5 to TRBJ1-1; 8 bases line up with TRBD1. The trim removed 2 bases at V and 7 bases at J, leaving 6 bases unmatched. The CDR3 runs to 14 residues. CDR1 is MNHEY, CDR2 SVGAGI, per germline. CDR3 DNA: TGTGCCAGCAGTTACGGACAGGGAGTCGGTGAAGCTTTCTTT. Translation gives CASSYGQGVGEAFF.

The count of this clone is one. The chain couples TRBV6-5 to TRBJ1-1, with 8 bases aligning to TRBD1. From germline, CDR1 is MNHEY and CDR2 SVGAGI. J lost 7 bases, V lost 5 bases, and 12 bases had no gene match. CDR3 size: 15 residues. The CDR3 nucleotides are TGTGCCAGCAGTCGAGGACAGGGACCTCTAGTTGAAGCTTTCTTT. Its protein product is CASSRGQGPLVEAFF.

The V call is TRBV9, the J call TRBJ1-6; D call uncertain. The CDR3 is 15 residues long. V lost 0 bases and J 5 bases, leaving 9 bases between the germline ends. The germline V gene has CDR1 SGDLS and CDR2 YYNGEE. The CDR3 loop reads CASSVGQFNNSPLHF. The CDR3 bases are TGTGCCAGCAGCGTAGGGCAGTTTAATAATTCACCCCTCCACTTT.

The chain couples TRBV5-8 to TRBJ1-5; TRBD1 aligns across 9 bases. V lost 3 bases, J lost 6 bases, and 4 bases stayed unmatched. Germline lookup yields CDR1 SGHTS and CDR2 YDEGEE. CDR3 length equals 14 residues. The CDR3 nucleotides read TGTGCCAGCAGCTATGGACAGGGGAGTCAGCCCCAGCATTTT. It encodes CASSYGQGSQPQHF.

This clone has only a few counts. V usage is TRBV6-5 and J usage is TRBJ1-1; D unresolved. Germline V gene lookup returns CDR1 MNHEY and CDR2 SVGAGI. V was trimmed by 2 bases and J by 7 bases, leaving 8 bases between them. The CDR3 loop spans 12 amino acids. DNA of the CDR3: TGTGCCAGCAGTTACACAGTGGGTGAAGCTTTCTTT. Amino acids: CASSYTVGEAFF.